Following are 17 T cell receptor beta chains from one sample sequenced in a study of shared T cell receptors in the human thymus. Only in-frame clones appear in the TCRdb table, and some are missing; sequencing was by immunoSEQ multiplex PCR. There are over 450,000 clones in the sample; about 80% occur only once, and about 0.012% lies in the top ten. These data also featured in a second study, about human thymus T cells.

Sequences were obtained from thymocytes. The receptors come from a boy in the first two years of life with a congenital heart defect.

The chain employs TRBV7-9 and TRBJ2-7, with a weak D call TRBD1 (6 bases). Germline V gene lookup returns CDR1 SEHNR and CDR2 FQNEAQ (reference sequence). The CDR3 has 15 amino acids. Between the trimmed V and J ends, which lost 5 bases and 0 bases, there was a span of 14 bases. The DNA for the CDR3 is TGTGCCAGCAGCAACCACAGGGCCCTCTCCTACGAGCAGTACTTC. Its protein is CASSNHRALSYEQYF.

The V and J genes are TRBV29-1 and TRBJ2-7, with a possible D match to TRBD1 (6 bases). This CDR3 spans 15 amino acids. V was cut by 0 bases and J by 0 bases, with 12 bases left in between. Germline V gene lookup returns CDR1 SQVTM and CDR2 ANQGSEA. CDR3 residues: CSVEDRGRSSYEQYF. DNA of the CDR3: TGCAGCGTTGAAGACAGGGGACGAAGCTCCTACGAGCAGTACTTC.

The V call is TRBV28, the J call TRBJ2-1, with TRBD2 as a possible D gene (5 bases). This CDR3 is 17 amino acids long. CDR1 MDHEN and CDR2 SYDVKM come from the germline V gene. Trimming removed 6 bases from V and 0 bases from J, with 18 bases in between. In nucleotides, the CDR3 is TGTGCCAGCAGCGAAACGGCGGGCGGAGGCTCCTACAATGAGCAGTTCTTC. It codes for CASSETAGGGSYNEQFF. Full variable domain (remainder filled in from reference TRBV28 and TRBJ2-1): DVKVTQSSRYLVKRTGEKVFLECVQDMDHENMFWYRQDPGLGLRLIYFSYDVKMKEKGDIPEGYSVSREKKERFSLILESASTNQTSMYLCASSETAGGGSYNEQFFGPGTRLTVL.

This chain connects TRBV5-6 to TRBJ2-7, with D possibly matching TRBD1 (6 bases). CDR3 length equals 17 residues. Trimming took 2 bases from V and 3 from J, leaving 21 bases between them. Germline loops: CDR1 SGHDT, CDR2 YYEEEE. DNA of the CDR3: TGTGCCAGCAGCTTAGCGCCCCGAGGGGACAAGGTCTACGAGCAGTACTTC. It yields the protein CASSLAPRGDKVYEQYF.

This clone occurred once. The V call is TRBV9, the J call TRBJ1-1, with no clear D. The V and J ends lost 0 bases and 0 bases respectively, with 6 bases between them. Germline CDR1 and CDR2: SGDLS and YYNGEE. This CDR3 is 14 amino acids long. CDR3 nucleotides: TGTGCCAGCAGCGTAGGGGAGGTGAACACTGAAGCTTTCTTT. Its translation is CASSVGEVNTEAFF.

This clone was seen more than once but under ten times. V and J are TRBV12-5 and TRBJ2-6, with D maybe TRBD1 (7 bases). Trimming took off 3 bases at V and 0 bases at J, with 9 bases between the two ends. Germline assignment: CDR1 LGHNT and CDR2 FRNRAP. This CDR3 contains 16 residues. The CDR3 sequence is CASGFQGGSGANVLTF. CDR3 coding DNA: TGTGCTAGTGGTTTCCAGGGGGGCTCTGGGGCCAACGTCCTGACTTTC.

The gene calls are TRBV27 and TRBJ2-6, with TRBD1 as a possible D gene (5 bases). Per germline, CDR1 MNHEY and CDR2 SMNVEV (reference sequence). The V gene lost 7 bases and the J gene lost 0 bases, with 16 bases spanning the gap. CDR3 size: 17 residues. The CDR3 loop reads CASTPQRGHSGANVLTF. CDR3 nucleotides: TGTGCCAGCACCCCCCAAAGGGGTCACTCTGGGGCCAACGTCCTGACTTTC.

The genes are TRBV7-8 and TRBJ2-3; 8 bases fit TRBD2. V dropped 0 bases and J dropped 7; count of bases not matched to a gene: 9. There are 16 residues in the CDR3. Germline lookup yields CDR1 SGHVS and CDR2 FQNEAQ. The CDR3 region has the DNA TGTGCCAGCAGCTTAGCGCTCCGGGAGGGCCGATATACGCAGTATTTT. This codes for CASSLALREGRYTQYF.

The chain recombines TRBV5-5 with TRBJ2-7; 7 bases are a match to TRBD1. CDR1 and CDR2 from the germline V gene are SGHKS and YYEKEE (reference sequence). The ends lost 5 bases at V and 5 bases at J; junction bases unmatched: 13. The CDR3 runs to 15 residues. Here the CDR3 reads CASRPPGRGFHEQYF. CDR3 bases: TGTGCCAGCAGGCCGCCGGGCAGGGGGTTTCACGAGCAGTACTTC.

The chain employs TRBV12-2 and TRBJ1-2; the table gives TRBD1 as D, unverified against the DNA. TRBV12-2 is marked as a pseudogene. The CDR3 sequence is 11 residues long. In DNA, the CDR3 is TGTGCAAGTCGCTTAGTCAGGGCCGACACCTTC. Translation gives CASRLVRADTF.

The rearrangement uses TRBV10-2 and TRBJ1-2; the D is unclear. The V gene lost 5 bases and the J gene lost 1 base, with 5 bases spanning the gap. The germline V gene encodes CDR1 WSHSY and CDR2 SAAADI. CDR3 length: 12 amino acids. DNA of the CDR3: TGCGCCAGCAGTACTCTTAACTATGGCTACACCTTC. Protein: CASSTLNYGYTF.

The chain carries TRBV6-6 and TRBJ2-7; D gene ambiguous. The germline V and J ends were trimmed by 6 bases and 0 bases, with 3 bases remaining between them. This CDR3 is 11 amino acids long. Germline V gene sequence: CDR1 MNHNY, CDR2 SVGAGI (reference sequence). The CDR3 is CASRASYEQYF. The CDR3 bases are TGTGCCAGCAGAGCCTCCTACGAGCAGTACTTC.

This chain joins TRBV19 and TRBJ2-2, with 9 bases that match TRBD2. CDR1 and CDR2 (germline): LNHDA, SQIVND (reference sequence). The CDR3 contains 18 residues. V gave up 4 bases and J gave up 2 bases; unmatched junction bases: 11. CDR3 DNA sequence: TGTGCCAGTAGTACGTCCCTAGCGGGATTTGGTAACACCGGGGAGCTGTTTTTT. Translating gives CASSTSLAGFGNTGELFF. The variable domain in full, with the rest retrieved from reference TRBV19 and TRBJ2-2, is DGGITQSPKYLFRKEGQNVTLSCEQNLNHDAMYWYRQDPGQGLRLIYYSQIVNDFQKGDIAEGYSVSREKKESFPLTVTSAQKNPTAFYLCASSTSLAGFGNTGELFFGEGSRLTVL.

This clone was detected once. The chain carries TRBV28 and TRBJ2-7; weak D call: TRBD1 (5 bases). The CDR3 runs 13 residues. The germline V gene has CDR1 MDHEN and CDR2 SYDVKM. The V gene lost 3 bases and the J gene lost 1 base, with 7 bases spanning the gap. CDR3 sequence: CASSLRQSYEQYF. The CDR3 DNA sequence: TGTGCCAGCAGTTTGCGACAGTCCTACGAGCAGTACTTC. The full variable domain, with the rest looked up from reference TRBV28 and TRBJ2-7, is DVKVTQSSRYLVKRTGEKVFLECVQDMDHENMFWYRQDPGLGLRLIYFSYDVKMKEKGDIPEGYSVSREKKERFSLILESASTNQTSMYLCASSLRQSYEQYFGPGTRLTVT.

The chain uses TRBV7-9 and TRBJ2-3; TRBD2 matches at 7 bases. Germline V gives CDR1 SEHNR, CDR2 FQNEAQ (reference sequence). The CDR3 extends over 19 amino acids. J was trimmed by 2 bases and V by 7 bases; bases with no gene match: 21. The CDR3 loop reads CASTSNKIRLAIFTDTQYF. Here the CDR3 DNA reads TGTGCCAGCACTTCAAACAAGATCCGACTAGCAATTTTCACAGATACGCAGTATTTT.

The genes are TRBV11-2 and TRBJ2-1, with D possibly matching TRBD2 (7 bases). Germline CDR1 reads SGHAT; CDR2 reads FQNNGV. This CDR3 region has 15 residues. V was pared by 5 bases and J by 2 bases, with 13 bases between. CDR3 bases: TGTGCCAGCAGCCGGGGGCGGGGGACCTACAATGAGCAGTTCTTC. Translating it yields CASSRGRGTYNEQFF.

The CDR3 coding sequence is TGTGCCAGCAGTCTAGCGGGTGCGGATACGCAGTATTTT. Protein: CASSLAGADTQYF. This chain uses TRBV28 with TRBJ2-3, with 8 bases aligning to TRBD2. The V gene's germline CDR1 is MDHEN and CDR2 SYDVKM. Germline trimming cut 5 bases from V and 6 bases from J; bases unmatched to any gene: 4. The CDR3 extends over 13 amino acids.